Shown below are 8 T cell receptor beta chains from a single sample sequenced in a study of blood T cell repertoires in COVID-19 (dated by TCRdb to the early 2020s). Libraries were constructed by the immunoSEQ multiplex PCR assay. The table was pulled from immuneACCESS by TCRdb, which kept in-frame rearrangements only. Such tables lose some clones; where checked, under half of the loss comes from unresolved V genes, and the rest has no known cause. A total of 130,000 to 150,000 clones appear in this sample, 70% to 90% of them only once. The top ten constitute about 1.2% of the sample. Sequencing was done on a sample of PBMCs or T cells enriched from blood (not recorded which). Source of these receptors: a woman in her 30s with acute COVID-19.

This sequence joins TRBV5-4 and TRBJ1-1; tentatively, D is TRBD1 (6 bases). Germline values: CDR1 SGHNT, CDR2 YYREEE (reference sequence). This CDR3 is 13 amino acids long. Deletions cut 4 bases from V and 2 bases from J, with 9 bases between. The CDR3 DNA sequence: TGTGCCAGCAGCGGGGGCGGCAACACTGAAGCTTTCTTT. Protein sequence: CASSGGGNTEAFF. The whole variable domain, remainder taken from reference TRBV5-4 and TRBJ1-1, is ETGVTQSPTHLIKTRGQQVTLRCSSQSGHNTVSWYQQALGQGPQFIFQYYREEENGRGNFPPRFSGLQFPNYSSELNVNALELDDSALYLCASSGGGNTEAFFGQGTRLTVV.

This clone was recorded only once. The chain couples TRBV28 to TRBJ1-1, with 9 bases that match TRBD1. The CDR3 extends over 16 amino acids. J lost 4 bases, V lost 6 bases, and 12 bases had no gene match. The germline gives CDR1 MDHEN, CDR2 SYDVKM. The CDR3 DNA is TGTGCCAGCAGCCCTGGGTTTACAGGGGGCAGCACTGAAGCTTTCTTT. As protein: CASSPGFTGGSTEAFF. Full variable domain (missing parts from reference TRBV28 and TRBJ1-1): DVKVTQSSRYLVKRTGEKVFLECVQDMDHENMFWYRQDPGLGLRLIYFSYDVKMKEKGDIPEGYSVSREKKERFSLILESASTNQTSMYLCASSPGFTGGSTEAFFGQGTRLTVV.

The chain couples TRBV3-1 (or the pseudogene TRBV3-2) to TRBJ1-1; D is undetermined. The germline V and J ends were trimmed by 4 bases and 2 bases, with 23 bases remaining between them. Looked up from germline, CDR1 is LGHDT and CDR2 is YNNKEL (reference sequence). CDR3 length: 18 residues. DNA of the CDR3: TGTGCCAGCAGCCCGCGTGCGAGGGCAACGATACAAAACACTGAAGCTTTCTTT. It is translated as CASSPRARATIQNTEAFF.

The rearrangement uses TRBV28 and TRBJ2-7, with 9 positions matching TRBD2. CDR3 length: 15 amino acids. Germline CDR1 reads MDHEN; CDR2 reads SYDVKM. V lost 6 bases and J lost 2; bases outside the gene matches: 8. CDR3 sequence reads: CASSSEAGGPYEQYF. For the CDR3, the DNA is TGTGCCAGCAGCAGCGAAGCGGGAGGACCCTACGAGCAGTACTTC.

The chain joins TRBV30 to TRBJ1-1, with D perhaps TRBD1 (5 bases). V gave up 4 bases and J gave up 2 bases, with 11 bases separating them. This CDR3 comprises 13 residues. CDR1 is GTSNPN, CDR2 SVGIG, per germline (reference sequence). The CDR3 sequence: CAWTRQTNTEAFF. The DNA of the CDR3 is TGTGCCTGGACTAGACAGACTAACACTGAAGCTTTCTTT.

CDR3 sequence reads: CASSFTGPETQYF. The CDR3, as DNA: TGCGCCAGCAGCTTTACAGGGCCAGAGACCCAGTACTTC. The chain combines TRBV5-1 with TRBJ2-5; D is possibly TRBD1 (6 bases). The V end was cut by 2 bases, the J end by 4 bases, with 9 bases between. Germline CDR1 reads SGHRS; CDR2 reads YFSETQ. The CDR3 totals 13 residues.

This sequence joins TRBV28 and TRBJ1-2, with 10 bases lining up with TRBD1. V gave up 1 base and J gave up 4 bases; unmatched junction bases: 6. Germline CDR1 reads MDHEN; CDR2 reads SYDVKM. The CDR3 has 16 residues. The CDR3 is CASSLFRTGGVYGYTF. The DNA for the CDR3 is TGTGCCAGCAGTTTATTCCGGACAGGGGGGGTCTATGGCTACACCTTC.

CDR3 protein: CASSSMTGGTYEQYF. The CDR3 region has the DNA TGTGCCAGCAGTTCCATGACAGGGGGGACCTACGAGCAGTACTTC. The chain links TRBV28 to TRBJ2-7, with 9 bases matching TRBD1. The V and J ends lost 4 bases and 2 bases, in that order; junction bases with no gene match: 6. This CDR3 is 15 amino acids long. The V gene's germline CDR1 is MDHEN and CDR2 SYDVKM.